The 4 T cell receptor beta chains below all came from one sample that was sequenced in a study of T-cell memory formation after mild COVID-19. TCRdb recomputed calls from the 5' RACE reads with MiXCR, one row per CDR3 protein. The sample holds 400,000 to 500,000 distinct CDR3 sequences, roughly 18% seen once. Source material: PBMCs or a T cell subset sorted from them (not recorded which). The source of these receptors is a man younger than 30 who had mild COVID-19 (a few samples of this study predate the infection). Cell type and time point are not known.

The V call is TRBV12-3 or TRBV12-4, the J call TRBJ1-1; D is ambiguous. There are 12 residues in the CDR3. V was trimmed by 5 bases and J by 6 bases, leaving 10 bases between them. Here the CDR3 reads CASSRRVSEAFF. CDR3 coding DNA: TGTGCCAGCAGTCGCCGGGTTTCTGAAGCTTTCTTT.

This clonotype appeared a few times. The gene calls are TRBV7-6 and TRBJ2-3; D uncertain. Germline V gene data show CDR1 as SGHVS and CDR2 as FNYEAQ. CDR3 length: 14 amino acids. The V gene lost 0 bases and the J gene lost 6 bases, with 10 bases spanning the gap. The CDR3 DNA is TGTGCCAGCAGCTTAGCCTACCAAGGCGATACGCAGTATTTT. Its protein is CASSLAYQGDTQYF.

This clonotype was seen ten or more times. V and J are TRBV20-1 and TRBJ2-5; D may be TRBD1 (7 bases). Germline loops: CDR1 DFQATT, CDR2 SNEGSKA (reference sequence). This CDR3 comprises 14 residues. V gave up 3 bases and J gave up 5 bases, with 16 bases separating them. The CDR3, as DNA: TGCAGTGCTAGGTCAGGAGGGGGCTGGGAGACCCAGTACTTC. Protein product: CSARSGGGWETQYF.

This clonotype was seen a few times. V usage is TRBV28 and J usage is TRBJ2-7; D unclear. Germline loops: CDR1 MDHEN, CDR2 SYDVKM. This CDR3 is built from 12 residues. Trimming removed 5 bases from V and 3 bases from J, with 8 bases in between. In nucleotides, the CDR3 is TGTGCCAGCAGTCAACCCTTCTACGAGCAGTACGTC. It yields the protein CASSQPFYEQYV.